The next 28 T cell receptor beta chains were all read from a single sample in a study of T cell responses to AZD1222 COVID-19 vaccine (dated by TCRdb to about 2021). The library was built by means of the immunoSEQ multiplex PCR assay. TCRdb took over this immuneACCESS table, retaining in-frame rearrangements with V and J assigned. Such tables are incomplete; in checked studies, under half of the missing clones stem from an unresolved V gene, and the remainder is unexplained. Here the sample has about 140,000 clones; around nine tenths occur a single time. The ten largest clones represent about 5.9% of the sample. The time point label, read with the paper, signifies: baseline before first vaccination. The sequenced sample was peripheral blood, obtained on day 0 of AZD1222 vaccination. The receptors stem from an adult in good health.

The chain combines TRBV27 with TRBJ2-3; 10 bases fit TRBD1. CDR1 and CDR2 from the germline V gene are MNHEY and SMNVEV (reference sequence). The CDR3 consists of 14 residues. V trimming: 5 bases; J trimming: 4 bases; junction bases outside the gene matches: 3. The CDR3 spells CASSQGQGPDTQYF. Written as DNA, the CDR3 is TGTGCCAGCAGTCAGGGACAGGGGCCAGATACGCAGTATTTT.

The chain is built from TRBV6-1 and TRBJ1-2, with unresolved D. The CDR3 contains 13 residues. Germline loops: CDR1 MNHNS, CDR2 SASEGT. V shed 3 bases and J shed 2 bases, with 7 bases lying between them. CDR3 nucleotides: TGTGCCAGCAGTGACGGTCAGAACTATGGCTACACCTTC. It yields the protein CASSDGQNYGYTF.

The rearrangement uses TRBV12-3 or TRBV12-4 and TRBJ1-1; TRBD1 might be the D (5 bases). Trimming left V 6 bases short and J 7 bases short, with 12 bases between. The CDR3 runs to 12 residues. CDR3 nucleotides: TGTGCCAGCAGCCTTGGGGGGGTTGAAGCTTTCTTT. Its translation: CASSLGGVEAFF.

This chain joins TRBV6-6 and TRBJ1-1; tentative D call: TRBD1 (5 bases). The germline V gene has CDR1 MNHNY and CDR2 SVGAGI (reference sequence). The CDR3 runs 14 residues. Trimming cost V 6 bases and J 6 bases, with 17 bases left between them. The CDR3 DNA is TGTGCCAGCAGCCCTGGGGGGGGGATGGCTGAAGCTTTCTTT. The encoded protein is CASSPGGGMAEAFF.

Only a few counts were recorded for this clone. The rearrangement joins TRBV3-1 (or the pseudogene TRBV3-2) to TRBJ1-1; the match to TRBD1 covers 9 bases. V lost 4 bases and J lost 8; bases outside the gene matches: 11. In germline, CDR1 is LGHDT, CDR2 YNNKEL (reference sequence). This CDR3 has 15 residues. CDR3 DNA sequence: TGTGCCAGCAGCCCTGGACAGGGGATTTTGCTGGAAGCTTTCTTT. Translating it yields CASSPGQGILLEAFF.

The rearrangement uses TRBV6-5 and TRBJ1-2; 10 positions match TRBD1. Per germline, CDR1 MNHEY and CDR2 SVGAGI. Trimming cost V 5 bases and J 10 bases; bases outside gene matches: 13. The CDR3 sequence is 15 residues long. For the CDR3, the DNA is TGTGCCAGCAGTCTAAGACAGGGGGCTGGGGGCCCCTACACCTTC. Protein: CASSLRQGAGGPYTF.

The chain joins TRBV28 to TRBJ2-7; 8 bases map to TRBD2. CDR1 is MDHEN and CDR2 is SYDVKM in the germline V gene. This CDR3 is 14 amino acids long. The ends lost 10 bases at V and 5 bases at J; junction bases unmatched: 13. The CDR3 sequence is CATITSGGLDEQYF. CDR3 coding DNA: TGTGCCACAATAACTAGCGGAGGTTTAGACGAGCAGTACTTC.

The V and J genes are TRBV29-1 and TRBJ2-1, with D maybe TRBD1 (6 bases). This CDR3 contains 12 residues. Germline CDR1 is SQVTM and CDR2 is ANQGSEA. Trimming removed 8 bases at V and 9 bases at J, with 17 bases between. The CDR3 reads CSSNFQGSEQFF. DNA of the CDR3: TGCAGCTCAAACTTCCAGGGGAGTGAGCAGTTCTTC.

The rearrangement joins TRBV5-4 to TRBJ1-1; D not certain. V lost 3 bases and J 1 base, leaving 7 bases between the germline ends. The CDR3 extends over 13 amino acids. Germline V CDR1 and CDR2: SGHNT, YYREEE (reference sequence). The CDR3, as DNA: TGTGCCAGCAGCTCCGGGGAGAACACTGAAGCTTTCTTT. It translates to CASSSGENTEAFF.

J is TRBJ2-1 and V is TRBV6-2 or TRBV6-3, with unresolved D. The length of the CDR3 is 12 residues. From germline, CDR1 is MNHEY and CDR2 SVGEGT. V lost 0 bases, J lost 7 bases, and 4 bases lay in between. The CDR3: CASSYSRNEQFF. CDR3 sequence (DNA): TGTGCCAGCAGTTACTCGAGAAATGAGCAGTTCTTC.

This chain uses TRBV5-4 with TRBJ2-2; 12 nucleotides align to TRBD2. V shed 3 bases, J shed 7 bases, and the junction held 7 bases outside the gene matches. Germline V gene sequence: CDR1 SGHNT, CDR2 YYREEE (reference sequence). This CDR3 contains 16 residues. The CDR3 here is CASSSSGRDVVGELFF. DNA for the CDR3: TGTGCCAGCAGCTCTAGCGGGAGGGATGTAGTCGGGGAGCTGTTTTTT.

This clone was seen once. The V call is TRBV7-9, the J call TRBJ1-3; D is unclear. Germline CDR1 and CDR2: SEHNR and FQNEAQ (reference sequence). Trimming pared 2 bases from V and 0 bases from J, leaving 5 bases between. The CDR3 loop spans 14 amino acids. CDR3 region: CASSLSVSGNTIYF. CDR3 nucleotide sequence: TGTGCCAGCAGCTTATCCGTCTCTGGAAACACCATATATTTT.

The chain is built from TRBV28 and TRBJ1-1, with a weak D call TRBD1 (6 bases). This CDR3 spans 13 amino acids. Germline CDR1 and CDR2: MDHEN and SYDVKM. The V end was cut by 6 bases, the J end by 1 base, with 9 bases between. The DNA of the CDR3 is TGTGCCAGCAGCACGACAGGGAACACTGAAGCTTTCTTT. Translating gives CASSTTGNTEAFF.

This sequence joins TRBV5-4 and TRBJ1-6; 8 nucleotides align to TRBD1. Germline lookup yields CDR1 SGHNT and CDR2 YYREEE (reference sequence). This CDR3 has 17 amino acids. With V trimmed by 5 bases and J by 0 bases, 7 bases remained unmatched. CDR3 in amino acids: CASRDRELSSYNSPLHF. The CDR3 nucleotides read TGTGCCAGCAGGGACAGGGAACTTAGCTCCTATAATTCACCCCTCCACTTT. The entire variable domain, with the rest obtained from reference TRBV5-4 and TRBJ1-6, is as follows: ETGVTQSPTHLIKTRGQQVTLRCSSQSGHNTVSWYQQALGQGPQFIFQYYREEENGRGNFPPRFSGLQFPNYSSELNVNALELDDSALYLCASRDRELSSYNSPLHFGNGTRLTVT.

This clone was observed a handful of times. This chain links TRBV7-2 with TRBJ2-7, with TRBD2 identical over 11 bases. CDR1 and CDR2 from the germline V gene are SGHTA and FQGNSA. V shed 1 base and J 6 bases; nucleotides not matched to a gene: 11. The CDR3 has 17 residues. CDR3: CASSLGLGLAARGEQYF. CDR3 bases: TGTGCCAGCAGCTTAGGCTTGGGACTAGCGGCGAGGGGCGAGCAGTACTTC.

The rearrangement joins TRBV25-1 to TRBJ1-1; D remains ambiguous. V was pared by 4 bases and J by 4 bases, with 13 bases between. Germline V CDR1 and CDR2: MGHDK, SYGVNS. This CDR3 is 14 amino acids long. The CDR3 loop reads CASSGMVATTEAFF. CDR3 nucleotides: TGTGCCAGCAGTGGTATGGTAGCAACCACTGAAGCTTTCTTT.

The rearrangement links TRBV24-1 to TRBJ2-2; tentatively, D is TRBD2 (5 bases). This CDR3 is built from 14 residues. Trimming removed 9 bases from V and 0 bases from J, with 10 bases in between. Germline CDR1 reads KGHDR; CDR2 reads SFDVKD. The CDR3 DNA reads as TGTGCCACCTCAGCGGACGCGAACACCGGGGAGCTGTTTTTT. Translation: CATSADANTGELFF.

The rearrangement links TRBV9 to TRBJ2-3, with D tentatively TRBD2 (6 bases). This CDR3 is built from 13 residues. V shed 6 bases and J shed 6 bases, with 14 bases lying between them. Germline assignment: CDR1 SGDLS and CDR2 YYNGEE. In nucleotides, the CDR3 is TGTGCCAGCAAAGACGGGAGTGGGGATACGCAGTATTTT. Translated, it gives CASKDGSGDTQYF.

V is TRBV15 and J is TRBJ2-7; weak D call: TRBD1 (5 bases). Trimming removed 5 bases at V and 3 bases at J, with 14 bases between. The CDR3 loop spans 14 amino acids. Germline CDR1 LNHNV, CDR2 YYDKDF (reference sequence). CDR3: CATSLRGRVYEQYF. CDR3 sequence (DNA): TGTGCCACCAGCCTAAGGGGCAGGGTCTACGAGCAGTACTTC. The variable domain in full, completed from reference TRBV15 and TRBJ2-7, reads DAMVIQNPRYQVTQFGKPVTLSCSQTLNHNVMYWYQQKSSQAPKLLFHYYDKDFNNEADTPDNFQSRRPNTSFCFLDIRSPGLGDTAMYLCATSLRGRVYEQYFGPGTRLTVT.

The V and J genes are TRBV19 and TRBJ1-5; a weak D match, TRBD1 (6 bases). Trimming cost V 7 bases and J 2 bases, with 27 bases left between them. CDR1 is LNHDA and CDR2 is SQIVND in the germline V gene (reference sequence). This CDR3 contains 19 residues. The CDR3 here is CASNLPRGHGSIGNQPQHF. CDR3 bases: TGTGCCAGTAATTTGCCCCGGGGACACGGCTCCATTGGCAATCAGCCCCAGCATTTT.

The J gene is TRBJ2-7, the V gene TRBV6-5, with a weak D call TRBD2 (6 bases). Germline lookup yields CDR1 MNHEY and CDR2 SVGAGI. V was pared by 4 bases and J by 0 bases, with 13 bases between. The CDR3 is made up of 15 amino acids. Here the CDR3 DNA reads TGTGCCAGCAGTTTAGCGGAAAGGAGCTCCTACGAGCAGTACTTC. As protein: CASSLAERSSYEQYF.

This chain connects TRBV13 to TRBJ2-1, with 10 bases fitting TRBD2. The trim removed 2 bases at V and 12 bases at J, leaving 10 bases unmatched. The CDR3 is 15 residues long. CDR1 and CDR2 from the germline V gene are PRHDT and FYEKMQ (reference sequence). Here the CDR3 DNA reads TGTGCCAGCAGCTTAAGGACTAGCGGCTTAGATAGGCAGTTCTTC. Translating gives CASSLRTSGLDRQFF.

The genes are TRBV5-1 and TRBJ2-2; 8 bases are a match to TRBD2. Germline CDR1 SGHRS, CDR2 YFSETQ. CDR3 length equals 14 residues. Trimming cost V 7 bases and J 3 bases; bases outside gene matches: 5. The CDR3 DNA reads TGCGCCAGCGGATTACTAGCGGACACCGGGGAGCTGTTTTTT. Translated, it gives CASGLLADTGELFF.

The rearrangement uses TRBV7-9 and TRBJ2-5; D is perhaps TRBD1 (6 bases). The CDR3 is made up of 15 amino acids. CDR1 is SEHNR, CDR2 FQNEAQ, per germline (reference sequence). Trimming took 6 bases from V and 0 from J, leaving 14 bases between them. In DNA, the CDR3 is TGTGCCAGCAGTGGCGGAGACAGGTACCAAGAGACCCAGTACTTC. It yields the protein CASSGGDRYQETQYF.

The gene calls are TRBV4-1 and TRBJ1-1; D unclear. The CDR3 has 15 residues. V dropped 1 base and J dropped 0 bases, with 9 bases sitting between them. Per the germline V gene, CDR1 is MGHRA and CDR2 is YSYEKL. CDR3: CASSQGPGVNTEAFF. CDR3 bases: TGCGCCAGCAGCCAAGGTCCGGGTGTGAACACTGAAGCTTTCTTT.

V is TRBV9 and J is TRBJ2-1; a weak D match, TRBD2 (5 bases). Trimming took off 0 bases at V and 4 bases at J, with 17 bases between the two ends. This CDR3 has 17 amino acids. Germline V lookup: CDR1 SGDLS, CDR2 YYNGEE. This CDR3 is CASSVEASGSLYNEQFF. CDR3 DNA: TGTGCCAGCAGCGTAGAAGCCAGCGGCAGTTTGTACAATGAGCAGTTCTTC.

This clone was counted once. The chain recombines TRBV7-9 with TRBJ1-2, with D tentatively TRBD1 (5 bases). The CDR3 consists of 13 residues. Germline V gives CDR1 SEHNR, CDR2 FQNEAQ (reference sequence). With 3 bases removed from V and 8 bases from J, the gap between germline ends came to 13 bases. The CDR3 region is CASSLGPGLGYTF. CDR3 DNA sequence: TGTGCCAGCAGCTTGGGACCAGGGTTGGGCTACACCTTC.

Comment on this clone: A read error may produce the germline difference seen at one junction end. The chain uses TRBV7-3 and TRBJ1-1, with D perhaps TRBD1 (5 bases). Germline CDR1 is SGHTA and CDR2 is FQGTGA. This CDR3 is 19 amino acids long. The CDR3 loop is CASSPTSGRGGALNPEAFF. In DNA form, the CDR3 reads TGTGCCAGCAGCCCCACCTCTGGTCGGGGAGGGGCGCTGAACCCTGAAGCTTTCTTT.